A single TCR beta chain is shown here with its context. From blood CD8+ and CD4+ T cells, TCR beta sequences were generated. The multiple sclerosis controls comprised treatment-naive patients whose relapsing-remitting disease was stable or active. When the RNA was reverse transcribed, random hexamers were used with an input of about 0.5 to 1 ug. An immunoSEQ multiplex PCR amplified TCR beta CDR3 over 54 Vbeta and 13 Jbeta. A single record per CDR3 protein comes from TCRdb applying MiXCR to the immunoSEQ multiplex PCR reads. The table has a few hundred thousand distinct CDR3 sequences, approximately 81% seen once. The data were obtained in a study of CD8 T cells in Susac syndrome. This CDR3 region has 12 residues. V shed 3 bases and J shed 6 bases, with 5 bases lying between them. In germline, CDR1 is MNHEY, CDR2 SMNVEV (reference sequence).

The clonotype originates from a human donor with multiple sclerosis. The sample was CD8+ T cells from PBMCs. The chain is built from TRBV27 and TRBJ1-4; D not certain. CDR3 amino acids: CASSFTDEKLFF. CDR3 DNA: TGTGCCAGCAGTTTTACTGATGAAAAACTGTTTTTT.